The 30 T cell receptor beta chains in this list originate from one sample, sequenced in a study of T cells in Graves' hyperthyroidism and ophthalmopathy. There were TCR beta CDR3 regions amplified from RNA transcripts. The TCR CDR3 first-round RT-PCR relied on the HTBI primer set. Using its own MiXCR run on the multiplex PCR reads, TCRdb lists one record per CDR3 protein. Seen here are 500,000 to 600,000 distinct CDR3 sequences, around 45% observed once, and the top ten hold approximately 7.5%. Sequenced sample: peripheral blood or thyroid tissue (not recorded which). Receptors originate from a woman aged 18-29 years with Graves' hyperthyroidism.

This chain connects TRBV12-3 or TRBV12-4 to TRBJ2-2; 7 bases are shared with TRBD1. Unmatched junction bases numbered 13, after V lost 5 bases and J lost 7 bases. The CDR3 contains 16 residues. CDR3 sequence reads: CASSPGQSYGYGELFF. CDR3 in DNA: TGTGCCAGCAGTCCGGGACAGTCCTATGGCTACGGGGAGCTGTTTTTT.

This clonotype was seen at least ten times. The rearrangement uses TRBV2 and TRBJ1-4; D might be TRBD1 (6 bases). With 6 bases removed from V and 7 bases from J, the gap between germline ends came to 18 bases. Germline CDR1 SNHLY, CDR2 FYNNEI. The CDR3 runs 15 residues. The CDR3 sequence: CASRLKQGFPEKLFF. The CDR3 coding sequence is TGTGCCAGCAGGCTCAAACAGGGTTTCCCTGAAAAACTGTTTTTT.

With regard to this clonotype: The CDR3 does not close with the conserved phenylalanine or tryptophan, likely indicating a read error. The chain's CDR3 is CSARGTGEKLFL. In DNA, the CDR3 is TGCAGCGCTAGAGGGACAGGAGAAAAACTGTTTTTA. V usage is TRBV20-1 and J usage is TRBJ1-4, with 8 bases that match TRBD1. This CDR3 has 12 amino acids. Per the germline V gene, CDR1 is DFQATT and CDR2 is SNEGSKA (reference sequence).

The chain couples TRBV20-1 to TRBJ1-6; D unclear. V was pared by 6 bases and J by 10 bases, with 16 bases between. The germline gives CDR1 DFQATT, CDR2 SNEGSKA (reference sequence). CDR3 length: 13 amino acids. The DNA of the CDR3 is TGCAGTGCCAGCTCACCACCGAAGTCACCCCTCCACTTT. Residues: CSASSPPKSPLHF.

The rearrangement joins TRBV5-5 to TRBJ1-3; 8 bases map to TRBD1. This CDR3 has 18 residues. V shed 7 bases, J shed 3 bases, and the junction held 18 bases outside the gene matches. Germline CDR1 reads SGHKS; CDR2 reads YYEKEE (reference sequence). This CDR3 is CASSPLSKSGTGGNTIYF. CDR3 DNA: TGTGCCAGCTCACCCCTATCTAAGAGCGGGACAGGTGGAAACACCATATATTTT.

The CDR3 protein is CSVSSGEEQYF. The CDR3, as DNA: TGCAGCGTCAGTTCCGGGGAGGAGCAGTACTTC. V is TRBV29-1 and J is TRBJ2-7; D might be TRBD2 (5 bases). CDR1 SQVTM and CDR2 ANQGSEA come from the germline V gene. This CDR3 is built from 11 residues. Deletions cut 6 bases from V and 7 bases from J, with 13 bases between.

The chain combines TRBV20-1 with TRBJ1-5; tentatively, D is TRBD1 (5 bases). CDR3 length equals 14 residues. Germline CDR1 DFQATT, CDR2 SNEGSKA (reference sequence). V dropped 3 bases and J dropped 9 bases, with 18 bases sitting between them. CDR3: CSARGGRGEGPQHF. In nucleotides, the CDR3 is TGCAGTGCTAGGGGGGGGAGGGGTGAGGGGCCCCAGCATTTT.

The sample holds many counts of this clonotype. The rearrangement uses TRBV27 and TRBJ2-7; 8 nucleotides match TRBD2. Germline lookup yields CDR1 MNHEY and CDR2 SMNVEV (reference sequence). The CDR3 spans 12 residues. J was trimmed by 5 bases and V by 8 bases; bases with no gene match: 5. In nucleotides, the CDR3 is TGTGCCAGCCGGGAGGGGCGGGACGAGCAGTACTTC. This gives the protein CASREGRDEQYF.

The chain combines TRBV2 with TRBJ1-6; 9 nucleotides agree with TRBD1. Germline lookup yields CDR1 SNHLY and CDR2 FYNNEI. The CDR3 sequence is 15 residues long. The ends lost 4 bases at V and 10 bases at J; junction bases unmatched: 8. The CDR3 region is CASSGEQGASSPLHF. The DNA for the CDR3 is TGTGCCAGCAGTGGAGAACAGGGGGCCTCCTCACCCCTCCACTTT.

This chain connects TRBV20-1 to TRBJ2-7; 15 bases are a match to TRBD2. V shed 3 bases and J 6 bases; nucleotides not matched to a gene: 0. CDR3 length: 13 residues. Germline assignment: CDR1 DFQATT and CDR2 SNEGSKA (reference sequence). CDR3 sequence reads: CSARGLAGGEQYF. For the CDR3, the DNA is TGCAGTGCTAGGGGACTAGCGGGAGGCGAGCAGTACTTC.

The rearrangement joins TRBV20-1 to TRBJ2-7; TRBD2 aligns across 8 bases. Unmatched junction bases numbered 6, after V lost 6 bases and J lost 2 bases. The CDR3 covers 13 residues. Looked up from germline, CDR1 is DFQATT and CDR2 is SNEGSKA (reference sequence). CDR3 in DNA: TGCAGTGCAATTACTAGCGGCGCCTACGAGCAGTACTTC. The encoded protein is CSAITSGAYEQYF.

A remark on this clonotype: Because the CDR3's place on the DNA is in doubt, the DNA is left out and the CDR3 is given as listed by TCRdb. The J gene is TRBJ2-5, the V gene TRBV2; TRBD1 is the table's D call and was not checked against the DNA. The germline V gene has CDR1 SNHLY and CDR2 FYNNEI. Counting both end residues, the CDR3 totals 21 amino acids. This CDR3 is CASSVGQGNYGYTFGSGTQYF.

This clonotype was counted many times. This sequence joins TRBV20-1 and TRBJ1-5, with 11 bases identical to TRBD1. CDR1 DFQATT and CDR2 SNEGSKA come from the germline V gene (reference sequence). The CDR3 is 14 amino acids. J gave up 6 bases and V 5 bases, and 6 bases lay outside the gene matches. The CDR3 region is CSAPGQGAGQPQHF. In DNA, the CDR3 is TGCAGTGCTCCAGGACAGGGGGCAGGTCAGCCCCAGCATTTT.

This clonotype appeared a few times. V and J are TRBV3-1 and TRBJ2-7, with D perhaps being TRBD1 or TRBD2 (7 bases each). CDR1 and CDR2 from the germline V gene are LGHDT and YNNKEL (reference sequence). This CDR3 region has 16 residues. Trimming shortened V by 4 bases and J by 0 bases, and 16 bases separated the two germline ends. CDR3 sequence reads: CASSPGGGRGSYEQYF. DNA for the CDR3: TGTGCCAGCAGCCCAGGGGGGGGCAGGGGCTCCTACGAGCAGTACTTC.

This clonotype was counted many times. The V and J genes are TRBV7-2 and TRBJ1-1, with D uncertain. The CDR3 has 15 residues. The V end was cut by 0 bases, the J end by 1 base, with 9 bases between. Germline CDR1 reads SGHTA; CDR2 reads FQGNSA. CDR3: CASSLAIGENTEAFF. CDR3 bases: TGTGCCAGCAGCTTAGCTATCGGGGAGAACACTGAAGCTTTCTTT.

The J gene is TRBJ1-5, the V gene TRBV7-2; possible D gene TRBD1, 6 bases. The CDR3 has 14 residues. Germline V gene data show CDR1 as SGHTA and CDR2 as FQGNSA. Between the trimmed V and J ends, which lost 4 bases and 5 bases, there was a span of 12 bases. CDR3 nucleotide sequence: TGTGCCAGCAGCTCTCAGACAGGTGATCAGCCCCAGCATTTT. Translating gives CASSSQTGDQPQHF.

V and J are TRBV24-1 and TRBJ2-7; 7 positions match TRBD1. Trimming cost V 8 bases and J 3 bases; bases outside gene matches: 9. The germline CDR1 and CDR2 sequences are KGHDR and SFDVKD. This CDR3 is 14 amino acids long. The CDR3 sequence: CATKLQGGYYEQYF. The CDR3 coding sequence is TGTGCCACCAAGCTGCAAGGGGGCTACTACGAGCAGTACTTC.

The V call is TRBV6-1, the J call TRBJ2-2; no firm D call. The CDR3 consists of 14 residues. CDR1 is MNHNS and CDR2 is SASEGT in the germline V gene. Trimming stripped 8 bases from V and 4 bases from J, with 14 bases between. CDR3 sequence reads: CASSPRRSTGELFF. DNA for the CDR3: TGTGCCAGCTCACCACGTCGGTCCACCGGGGAGCTGTTTTTT.

The CDR3 region is CASSLGGREAYEQFF. DNA for the CDR3: TGTGCCAGCAGCTTAGGGGGGCGGGAGGCGTATGAGCAGTTCTTC. This chain uses TRBV11-2 with TRBJ2-1; TRBD2 matches at 8 bases. Germline values: CDR1 SGHAT, CDR2 FQNNGV. The CDR3 spans 15 residues. V dropped 1 base and J dropped 8; count of bases not matched to a gene: 7.

This chain links TRBV12-3 or TRBV12-4 with TRBJ2-3, with D tentatively TRBD1 (5 bases). This CDR3 comprises 14 residues. V lost 6 bases and J lost 4, with 14 bases in between. The CDR3: CASRQDTGADTQYF. The CDR3, as DNA: TGTGCCAGCAGACAGGATACTGGGGCAGATACGCAGTATTTT.

This clonotype was picked up many times. The CDR3 DNA follows: TGTGCCAGCACCATATCAGGGGGGCGAGAGACCCAGTACTTC. It translates to CASTISGGRETQYF. V is TRBV25-1 and J is TRBJ2-5; weak D call: TRBD1 (7 bases). The V and J ends lost 7 bases and 4 bases respectively, with 16 bases between them. This CDR3 comprises 14 residues. Germline V gives CDR1 MGHDK, CDR2 SYGVNS.

This clonotype has a single count. The chain combines TRBV20-1 with TRBJ2-2, with 9 bases lining up with TRBD1. This CDR3 is 13 amino acids long. Germline CDR1 reads DFQATT; CDR2 reads SNEGSKA (reference sequence). The CDR3 spells CSPQGAGTGELFF. The CDR3 region has the DNA TGCAGCCCACAGGGGGCTGGTACCGGGGAGCTGTTTTTT.

This sequence joins TRBV10-3 and TRBJ1-1; D is possibly TRBD1 (5 bases). V was pared by 4 bases and J by 13 bases, with 16 bases between. The CDR3 extends over 12 amino acids. Germline loops: CDR1 ENHRY, CDR2 SYGVKD. CDR3 in amino acids: CAISGGLAGGFF. As DNA, the CDR3 is TGTGCCATCAGTGGGGGACTAGCGGGAGGTTTCTTT.

This clonotype was counted only a few times. A much larger clone differs by one base, so this may be a read error. The CDR3 end shows no conserved phenylalanine or tryptophan, and so a read error is likely. The J gene is TRBJ2-7, the V gene TRBV12-3 or TRBV12-4; tentative D call: TRBD2 (6 bases). The CDR3 is 14 amino acids. The V end was cut by 3 bases, the J end by 7 bases, with 16 bases between. CDR3 region: CASSLRDAGREQYL. CDR3 in DNA: TGTGCCAGCAGTTTGCGGGACGCAGGTCGAGAGCAGTACCTC.

In this sample, this clonotype turned up once. The chain has TRBV29-1 and TRBJ1-5, with 7 bases lining up with TRBD1. CDR3 length: 13 residues. Germline assignment: CDR1 SQVTM and CDR2 ANQGSEA. The V and J ends lost 8 bases and 3 bases, in that order; junction bases with no gene match: 7. CDR3 DNA: TGCAGCTCCAGGACAGGACTCAATCAGCCCCAGCATTTT. This sequence encodes CSSRTGLNQPQHF.

The chain employs TRBV30 and TRBJ1-1; D perhaps matches TRBD1 (5 bases). Germline-derived CDR1 and CDR2 are GTSNPN and SVGIG (reference sequence). V was shortened by 4 bases and J by 4 bases, with 10 bases between the two germline ends. This CDR3 contains 12 residues. The CDR3, as DNA: TGTGCCTGGACTTACGGGGGCACTGAAGCTTTCTTT. Translated: CAWTYGGTEAFF. Complete variable domain (other parts from reference TRBV30 and TRBJ1-1): SQTIHQWPATLVQPVGSPLSLECTVEGTSNPNLYWYRQAAGRGLQLLFYSVGIGQISSEVPQNLSASRPQDRQFILSSKKLLLSDSGFYLCAWTYGGTEAFFGQGTRLTVV.

This clonotype appeared a few times. The chain is built from TRBV10-3 and TRBJ2-5; 10 bases are a match to TRBD1. The J call may be in error: the DNA end matches TRBJ2-1 better. From germline, CDR1 is ENHRY and CDR2 SYGVKD. The CDR3 consists of 15 residues. The CDR3: CAISSSGTGVYEQFF. For the CDR3, the DNA is TGTGCCATCAGTTCGTCCGGGACAGGGGTCTATGAGCAGTTCTTC.

This clonotype was counted ten times or more. V and J are TRBV5-1 and TRBJ1-1; 8 positions match TRBD1. Germline V gives CDR1 SGHRS, CDR2 YFSETQ. V dropped 0 bases and J dropped 2; count of bases not matched to a gene: 3. The CDR3 loop spans 15 amino acids. DNA of the CDR3: TGCGCCAGCAGCTTGGGGACAGGGAGAAACACTGAAGCTTTCTTT. It is translated as CASSLGTGRNTEAFF.

Comments on this clonotype: Since a much larger clone is just one base distant, this may be a read error. The CDR3 does not end in the conserved phenylalanine or tryptophan, so this is likely a read error. The chain combines TRBV9 with TRBJ1-4; no clear D. This CDR3 spans 16 amino acids. V lost 2 bases, J lost 4 bases, and 15 bases lay in between. Germline assignment: CDR1 SGDLS and CDR2 YYNGEE. The CDR3 loop reads CASSVTPRLFNEKLFL. In DNA, the CDR3 is TGTGCCAGCAGCGTGACCCCCCGGTTATTTAATGAAAAACTGTTTCTT.

This clonotype was seen only once. The chain is built from TRBV7-6 and TRBJ2-5; D possibly corresponds to TRBD2 (7 bases). V lost 5 bases, J lost 5 bases, and 18 bases lay in between. Germline CDR1 and CDR2: SGHVS and FNYEAQ. This CDR3 contains 15 residues. CDR3 DNA sequence: TGTGCCAGCAGCGACCGCGGGGGTCAGGGGGAGACCCAGTACTTC. This codes for CASSDRGGQGETQYF.